The table lists the clone carrying this TCR beta chain with a few counts. The antigen remains undetermined. The CDR3 covers 12 residues. V lost 5 bases and J 9 bases, leaving 11 bases between the germline ends. Germline values: CDR1 LNHDA, CDR2 SQIVND (reference sequence). This sample was taken from a study of OX40 agonist ivuxolimab in advanced cancers. General observations from the study: In general, CD8+ T cells held more expanded clones than CD4+ did, on average. There was clonal expansion of CD4+ and CD8+ blood T cells by week 6 at 0.1 to 3.0 mg/kg.

Peripheral blood came from all dose cohorts at three timepoints. Generated by immunoSEQ multiplex PCR, the TCRdb table keeps only in-frame clones and is missing some. The sample records around 60,000 clones, about nine tenths being singletons. The V and J genes are TRBV19 and TRBJ1-5; D unresolved. The sample in question was CD4+ or CD8+ T cells sorted from blood, obtained in a trial of the OX40 agonist ivuxolimab. This clonotype originated in an adult with an advanced solid tumor such as melanoma, head and neck, liver or kidney cancer. This chain's CDR3 is CASSGFEAPQHF. CDR3 coding DNA: TGTGCCAGTAGTGGGTTTGAAGCGCCCCAGCATTTT.